The present T cell receptor (beta chain) was sequenced within a study of T cell responses to AZD1222 COVID-19 vaccine (dated by TCRdb to the early 2020s). Describing the broader study: A total of under 250 trial participants underwent TCR sequencing, of whom about 200 had received two doses of AZD1222 and around 26 had received two doses of the MenACWY control vaccine. Enrollment into the trials was organized by age into subgroups of 18-55, 56-69 and 70-plus years, and those subgroups contained roughly 150, 30 and 60 TCR-sequenced participants, respectively. General conclusions and limits of the study: In the small 56-69-year group, the increase in depth fell short of significance, most likely because of low power. Reportedly, almost half of the unique spike-specific TCRs recognized epitopes lying outside the regions that are mutated in the B.1.351 and B.1.1.7 variants. Vaccine-associated CD4 TCRs spanned the whole spike protein, with dominant responses in regions 160-218 and 743-854. Conclusions about previously exposed vaccinees are limited because only five or six AZD1222 recipients were SARS-CoV-2 seropositive at baseline. Most participants were white British and females outnumbered males, and the authors suggested that clonal diversity may have been underestimated. Because no day 14 peak-response samples were available, repertoires were characterized only after the peak T cell response. A significant rise in spike-specific TCR breadth and depth was observed after two AZD1222 doses relative to day 0 and relative to MenACWY recipients.

Reading the label with the study, this specimen's time point is: about 28 days (+/-7) after the second vaccine dose. Because spike-specific TCR depth and breadth did not differ between the two schedules, AZD1222 recipients who got a second dose at roughly 4 weeks were pooled with those who got a second dose at roughly 12 weeks. Vaccinee samples were obtained from the UK trials COV001 and COV002, which included a single-blind randomized controlled phase 2/3 trial of AZD1222 (ChAdOx1 nCoV-19) in healthy adults. Trial participant PBMC samples were collected at day 0 and day 28 after the second dose for TCRbeta chain sequencing. V lost 3 bases and J lost 3 bases; the stretch between them is 6 bases long. The germline V gene yields MRHNA for CDR1 and SNTAGT for CDR2. There are 13 amino acids in the CDR3, from cysteine to phenylalanine inclusive. Of all the DNA, just the CDR3 is kept, 39 bases in frame from base 1.

The CDR3 regions of human TCRbeta chains were analyzed by immunosequencing. Regarding the original processing steps: Repertoire TCRs were matched against a reference library of SARS-CoV-2-specific TCRs generated with the MIRA antigen-specificity platform. Breadth was defined as the fraction of unique TCRs that were SARS-CoV-2-associated, and depth was defined as the fraction of total T cells that were SARS-CoV-2-associated. Using the MIRA data, each spike-specific TCR was assigned both to the spike region to which the TCR was reactive and to a CD4 or CD8 class. Log10-transformed breadth and depth values were compared by one-way ANOVA with Sidak's multiple comparisons tests. In its TCRdb copy, this immuneACCESS table keeps in-frame sequences only and misses some clones. Where compared with another copy, unresolved V genes explain less than half of these, and the others have no known cause. That table supplies the V and J calls and clone size; D and trimming were determined from the DNA. For this sample there are 110,000 or so clones; approximately 89% appear just once. 35% to 45% of the sample lies in the top ten.

A note on this clone: Its antigen target is currently unknown. Within one base of it there is no much larger clone, and no base qualities were kept.

The chain links TRBV6-4 with TRBJ1-5; no D segment can be confidently identified. The origin of this receptor is an adult who received the AZD1222 COVID-19 vaccine. Sequences were derived from peripheral blood, sampled 28 days after the second AZD1222 dose. The CDR3 has the sequence CASSESINQPQHF. The DNA is as follows: TGTGCCAGCAGTGAATCGATCAATCAGCCCCAGCATTTT.